A single sample is the source of the 15 T cell receptor beta chains below, sequenced in a study of T cell changes during pregnancy in multiple sclerosis. The assay was immunoSEQ multiplex PCR, and TCRdb's table has in-frame clones only and misses some. The table shows 55,000 to 85,000 clones, with 85% to 95% occurring only once. The sequencing used peripheral blood, collected in the third trimester of pregnancy. The receptors were sampled from a female donor with multiple sclerosis, enrolled in a pregnancy study.

This chain uses TRBV15 with TRBJ1-2, with 8 bases lining up with TRBD1. From germline, CDR1 is LNHNV and CDR2 YYDKDF (reference sequence). Losses at the gene ends were 0 bases for V and 0 bases for J; bases not matched to a gene: 0. There are 15 residues in the CDR3. CDR3 DNA: TGTGCCACCAGCAGAGAGACAGGGGCTAACTATGGCTACACCTTC. This encodes CATSRETGANYGYTF. Full variable domain (missing parts from reference TRBV15 and TRBJ1-2): DAMVIQNPRYQVTQFGKPVTLSCSQTLNHNVMYWYQQKSSQAPKLLFHYYDKDFNNEADTPDNFQSRRPNTSFCFLDIRSPGLGDTAMYLCATSRETGANYGYTFGSGTRLTVV.

The CDR3 spells CAWSVGTGDGYTF. In nucleotides, the CDR3 is TGTGCCTGGAGTGTAGGGACAGGGGACGGCTACACCTTC. The chain couples TRBV30 to TRBJ1-2; 10 nucleotides align to TRBD1. This CDR3 is built from 13 residues. Germline V gene data show CDR1 as GTSNPN and CDR2 as SVGIG (reference sequence). The V and J ends lost 0 bases and 8 bases, in that order; junction bases with no gene match: 3.

The CDR3 region has the DNA TGTGCCAGCAGAAAGAGTCACACTGAAGCTTTCTTT. Amino acids: CASRKSHTEAFF. The V and J genes are TRBV14 and TRBJ1-1, with D hard to call. This CDR3 has 12 amino acids. Deletions cut 6 bases from V and 3 bases from J, with 8 bases between. The germline gives CDR1 SGHDN, CDR2 FVKESK. The full variable domain, rest sourced from reference TRBV14 and TRBJ1-1, is EAGVTQFPSHSVIEKGQTVTLRCDPISGHDNLYWYRRVMGKEIKFLLHFVKESKQDESGMPNNRFLAERTGGTYSTLKVQPAELEDSGVYFCASRKSHTEAFFGQGTRLTVV.

The gene calls are TRBV13 and TRBJ2-3; perhaps TRBD2 as D (6 bases). The germline V and J ends were trimmed by 11 bases and 1 base, with 13 bases remaining between them. Germline V lookup: CDR1 PRHDT, CDR2 FYEKMQ (reference sequence). CDR3 length: 13 residues. The CDR3 reads CACRVAGTDTQYF. DNA for the CDR3: TGTGCCTGCCGCGTAGCGGGCACAGATACGCAGTATTTT.

The chain combines TRBV18 with TRBJ2-5, with TRBD2 matching over 8 bases. The CDR3 totals 16 residues. The V segment lost 0 bases and the J segment 2 bases; nucleotides outside the gene matches: 5. Germline-derived CDR1 and CDR2 are KGHSH and LQKENI. CDR3 sequence: CASSPPGLVEQETQYF. CDR3 sequence (DNA): TGTGCCAGCTCACCACCGGGACTAGTGGAACAAGAGACCCAGTACTTC.

This clone was detected only once. The rearrangement links TRBV19 to TRBJ2-7, with 7 nucleotides matching TRBD1. CDR1 and CDR2 (germline): LNHDA, SQIVND (reference sequence). This CDR3 is built from 14 residues. V was clipped by 3 bases and J by 6 bases; unmatched bases: 8. The CDR3: CASSIGQGVGEQYF. For the CDR3, the DNA is TGTGCCAGTAGTATTGGGCAGGGGGTCGGCGAGCAGTACTTC.

This rearrangement joins TRBV13 to TRBJ2-5, with a tentative D call TRBD2 (5 bases). Per the germline V gene, CDR1 is PRHDT and CDR2 is FYEKMQ (reference sequence). The CDR3 length is 11 residues. Trimming removed 9 bases at V and 5 bases at J, with 10 bases between. DNA for the CDR3: TGTGCCAGGAGGGTACCGGAGACCCAGTACTTC. Its translation is CARRVPETQYF.

This clone was seen only once. The CDR3 loop is CASSQALRAGELFF. In DNA, the CDR3 is TGTGCCAGCAGCCAAGCTCTCAGGGCCGGGGAGCTGTTTTTT. The chain is built from TRBV4-2 and TRBJ2-2, with D tentatively TRBD1 (5 bases). This CDR3 is built from 14 residues. Trimming pared 1 base from V and 6 bases from J, leaving 9 bases between. Germline V CDR1 and CDR2: LGHNA, YNFKEQ.

V gene TRBV7-9 combines with J gene TRBJ2-3, with 10 bases identical to TRBD2. CDR3 length equals 15 residues. Germline V gene sequence: CDR1 SEHNR, CDR2 FQNEAQ (reference sequence). V gave up 4 bases and J gave up 4 bases; unmatched junction bases: 5. As DNA, the CDR3 is TGTGCCAGCAGCTCACAGACTAGCGGGCCAGATACGCAGTATTTT. Amino acids: CASSSQTSGPDTQYF. The whole variable domain, filled in from reference TRBV7-9 and TRBJ2-3, reads DTGVSQNPRHKITKRGQNVTFRCDPISEHNRLYWYRQTLGQGPEFLTYFQNEAQLEKSRLLSDRFSAERPKGSFSTLEIQRTEQGDSAMYLCASSSQTSGPDTQYFGPGTRLTVL.

The CDR3 spells CASSPGGQETQYF. Written as DNA, the CDR3 is TGTGCCAGCAGCCCAGGGGGCCAAGAGACCCAGTACTTC. The chain recombines TRBV5-6 with TRBJ2-5; 7 nucleotides align to TRBD1. The CDR3 length is 13 residues. Germline assignment: CDR1 SGHDT and CDR2 YYEEEE. J lost 1 base, V lost 4 bases, and 1 base had no gene match.

The rearrangement links TRBV19 to TRBJ2-1; the D gene is possibly TRBD2 (6 bases). Germline CDR1 reads LNHDA; CDR2 reads SQIVND (reference sequence). The CDR3 has 21 amino acids. Trimming cost V 1 base and J 0 bases, with 25 bases left between them. The CDR3, as DNA: TGTGCCAGTAGTATAGGACAACTAGCAGGGATTGGGACGACCTCCTACAATGAGCAGTTCTTC. Residues: CASSIGQLAGIGTTSYNEQFF. The variable domain in full, with the rest retrieved from reference TRBV19 and TRBJ2-1, is DGGITQSPKYLFRKEGQNVTLSCEQNLNHDAMYWYRQDPGQGLRLIYYSQIVNDFQKGDIAEGYSVSREKKESFPLTVTSAQKNPTAFYLCASSIGQLAGIGTTSYNEQFFGPGTRLTVL.

V gene TRBV7-9 combines with J gene TRBJ2-7; TRBD1 is a possible D gene (5 bases). The CDR3 has 15 residues. Per germline, CDR1 SEHNR and CDR2 FQNEAQ (reference sequence). V was cut by 5 bases and J by 6 bases, with 20 bases left in between. The CDR3 DNA reads as TGTGCCAGCAGCCCTGGACAAGAGGAAAGGGGCGAGCAGTACTTC. It translates to CASSPGQEERGEQYF.

The chain has TRBV28 and TRBJ1-3, with D hard to call. The CDR3 runs 12 residues. Germline CDR1 MDHEN, CDR2 SYDVKM. The germline V and J ends were trimmed by 6 bases and 7 bases, with 10 bases remaining between them. The CDR3 loop reads CASRASGNTIYF. CDR3 coding DNA: TGTGCCAGCAGAGCCTCCGGGAACACCATATATTTT.

The chain joins TRBV10-2 to TRBJ2-7, with 14 bases aligning to TRBD2. Germline V gene lookup returns CDR1 WSHSY and CDR2 SAAADI. The CDR3 runs 18 residues. V lost 4 bases, J lost 1 base, and 9 bases stayed unmatched. CDR3 sequence: CASSGPRLAGGISYEQYF. Written as DNA, the CDR3 is TGCGCCAGCAGTGGTCCCCGACTAGCGGGAGGGATTTCCTACGAGCAGTACTTC.

V usage is TRBV6-1 and J usage is TRBJ2-6; D not certain. V was pared by 10 bases and J by 2 bases, with 9 bases between. This CDR3 comprises 13 residues. CDR1 is MNHNS and CDR2 is SASEGT in the germline V gene. Here the CDR3 DNA reads TGTGCCATTATACGGGCTGGGGCCAACGTCCTGACTTTC. As protein: CAIIRAGANVLTF.